This T cell receptor beta chain was captured by sequencing in a study of blood T cell repertoires in COVID-19. About the research overall: Samples of COVID-19 (acute and convalescent) were obtained from the United States, Italy and Spain. Sources were T cells, B-cell-depleted T cells, or PBMCs; the material itself was cDNA or gDNA.

This CDR3 is 15 amino acids long. Germline values: CDR1 MNHEY, CDR2 SMNVEV (reference sequence). V lost 8 bases and J lost 0; bases outside the gene matches: 7. Original processing methods: Counts of nucleated cells, estimated from reference gene primer amplification, were obtained. TCRdb's table, derived via immunoSEQ multiplex PCR, lists solely in-frame clones and lacks some. That table gives V, J and clone size, and the DNA gave D and trimming. The table includes about 87,000 clones, about 80% detected once. This clone came up once. Sequencing was done on a sample of peripheral blood. V and J are TRBV27 and TRBJ2-1; 7 bases match TRBD2. This TCR derives from a woman aged 65 to 85 with acute or convalescent COVID-19. CDR3 loop: CASGPGGSSYNEQFF. The CDR3 DNA is TGTGCCAGCGGGCCCGGGGGGAGCTCCTACAATGAGCAGTTCTTC.